This is a list of T cell receptor beta chains from one sample in a study of cytomegalovirus exposure and HLA in healthy donors. Using immunoSEQ multiplex PCR, the repertoire was profiled, and TCRdb retains in-frame clones only, with some absent. This repertoire includes 100,000 to 150,000 clones. The specimen sequenced was PBMCs. The receptors were gathered from a middle-aged man in good health and CMV-seronegative. Each CDR3 is given with its conserved first and last residue. The D gene is left open where the match is weak.

d_gene	v_gene	j_gene	CDR3aa	CDR3nt
TRBD1	TRBV6-5	TRBJ2-6	CASSSLTGSNVLTF	TGTGCCAGCAGTTCTCTGACAGGGTCGAACGTCCTGACTTTC
TRBD1	TRBV10-3	TRBJ2-7	CAISPGQLYEQYF	TGTGCCATCAGTCCGGGACAGCTTTACGAGCAGTACTTC
NA	TRBV19	TRBJ1-1	CASSTGGRNTEAFF	TGTGCCAGTAGTACGGGGGGCCGGAACACTGAAGCTTTCTTT
NA	TRBV6-4	TRBJ2-2	CASSEGSAGTGELFF	TGTGCCAGCAGTGAAGGGTCAGCGGGCACCGGGGAGCTGTTTTTT
TRBD1	TRBV11-2	TRBJ2-7	CASSLGLGQGTIYEQYF	TGTGCCAGCAGCTTAGGATTGGGACAGGGAACCATCTACGAGCAGTACTTC
NA	TRBV11-3	TRBJ1-2	CASSLTGSYGYTF	TGTGCCAGCAGCTTAACAGGGAGCTATGGCTACACCTTC
TRBD1	TRBV10-3	TRBJ2-7	CAISDRDRGSYEQYF	TGTGCCATCAGTGATCGGGACAGGGGATCCTACGAGCAGTACTTC
TRBD2	TRBV28	TRBJ2-1	CASNTLRAGGHYNEQFF	TGTGCCAGCAATACACTAAGGGCGGGAGGCCACTACAATGAGCAGTTCTTC
NA	TRBV6-1	TRBJ1-5	CASSEGNRSNQPQHF	TGTGCCAGCAGTGAAGGGAACAGAAGCAATCAGCCCCAGCATTTT
TRBD1	TRBV6-1	TRBJ1-4	CASSERQGGTEKLFF	TGTGCCAGCAGTGAACGGCAGGGGGGAACTGAAAAACTGTTTTTT
NA	TRBV9	TRBJ2-7	CASSVGTGTLPSYEQYF	TGTGCCAGCAGCGTAGGAACAGGAACCCTTCCCTCCTACGAGCAGTACTTC
NA	TRBV30	TRBJ2-7	CAWSLSFYEQYF	TGTGCCTGGAGTCTTAGTTTCTACGAGCAGTACTTC
TRBD2	TRBV5-1	TRBJ2-6	CASSLPGTSGSGANVLTF	TGCGCCAGCAGCTTACCCGGGACTAGCGGCTCTGGGGCCAACGTCCTGACTTTC
NA	TRBV5-1	TRBJ2-5	CASSLSVRQETQYF	TGCGCCAGCAGCTTGTCCGTGCGGCAAGAGACCCAGTACTTC
NA	TRBV7-9	TRBJ2-7	CASSFLEGAYEQYF	TGTGCCAGCAGCTTTCTGGAGGGTGCCTACGAGCAGTACTTC
TRBD1	TRBV5-1	TRBJ2-1	CASSLWGQGDEQFF	TGCGCCAGCAGCTTGTGGGGACAGGGAGATGAGCAGTTCTTC
NA	TRBV6-5	TRBJ1-2	CASSRVGTSGSYTF	TGTGCCAGCAGTCGAGTCGGGACATCCGGTAGCTACACCTTC
NA	TRBV7-2	TRBJ2-2	CASSLFISGELFF	TGTGCCAGCAGCTTATTCATCAGCGGGGAGCTGTTTTTT
NA	TRBV27	TRBJ2-7	CASSPQRPPIADEQYF	TGTGCCAGCAGCCCTCAACGGCCCCCCATAGCCGACGAGCAGTACTTC
NA	TRBV10-3	TRBJ1-3	CAISLGGLRESGNTIYF	TGTGCCATCAGCCTCGGGGGGCTACGAGAGTCTGGAAACACCATATATTTT
TRBD2	TRBV6-1	TRBJ2-7	CASNAGLVIYEQYF	TGTGCCAGCAATGCGGGACTAGTCATATACGAGCAGTACTTC
NA	TRBV15	TRBJ1-2	CATSRDGTGTYGYTF	TGTGCCACCAGCAGAGATGGAACAGGGACCTATGGCTACACCTTC
NA	TRBV25-1	TRBJ2-7	CASRQDPSYEQYF	TGTGCCAGCAGACAGGACCCATCCTACGAGCAGTACTTC
NA	TRBV5-1	TRBJ2-1	CASSLGGYNEQFF	TGCGCCAGCAGCTTGGGCGGTTACAATGAGCAGTTCTTC
TRBD1	TRBV11-2	TRBJ2-7	CASSLAYGTGTYEQYF	TGTGCCAGCAGCTTAGCTTACGGGACAGGGACATACGAGCAGTACTTC
TRBD2	TRBV7-3	TRBJ2-5	CASGEGQETQYF	TGTGCCTCCGGGGAGGGTCAAGAGACCCAGTACTTC
TRBD2	TRBV29-1	TRBJ2-1	CSVPGASGRALENEQFF	TGCAGCGTCCCTGGGGCTAGCGGGAGGGCCTTGGAGAATGAGCAGTTCTTC
TRBD1	TRBV30	TRBJ1-2	CAWAFDRGIGYTF	TGTGCCTGGGCCTTTGACAGGGGGATTGGCTACACCTTC
TRBD2	TRBV7-9	TRBJ2-7	CASSRGDFSYEQYF	TGTGCCAGCAGCCGGGGGGACTTCTCCTACGAGCAGTACTTC
TRBD2	TRBV11-3	TRBJ2-5	CASSLPPSSGSTQETQYF	TGTGCCAGCAGCCTCCCCCCCTCTAGCGGGAGTACACAAGAGACCCAGTACTTC
NA	TRBV7-8	TRBJ1-1	CASSLDRQYTEAFF	TGTGCCAGCAGCTTAGATAGACAGTACACTGAAGCTTTCTTT
NA	TRBV9	TRBJ2-5	CASSVELRQETQYF	TGTGCCAGCAGCGTAGAACTGCGCCAAGAGACCCAGTACTTC
TRBD1	TRBV18	TRBJ1-1	CASSPGTGTEAFF	TGTGCCAGCTCACCCGGGACAGGGACAGAAGCTTTCTTT
NA	TRBV6-1	TRBJ2-4	CASSENRAGQILAKNIQYF	TGTGCCAGCAGTGAAAACCGGGCGGGACAGATATTAGCCAAAAACATTCAGTACTTC
TRBD1	TRBV10-3	TRBJ2-7	CASKGQGLPYEQYF	TGTGCCTCTAAAGGACAGGGTTTGCCCTACGAGCAGTACTTC
NA	TRBV21-1	TRBJ2-3	CASSIPGPPAGASTDTQYF	TGTGCCAGCAGCATCCCCGGGCCCCCAGCGGGCGCTAGCACAGATACGCAGTATTTT
TRBD1	TRBV7-8	TRBJ1-2	CASSGRQGAHGYTF	TGTGCCAGCAGCGGCCGACAGGGGGCGCATGGCTACACCTTC
NA	TRBV6-5	TRBJ2-7	CASSGRGYEQYF	TGTGCCAGCAGCGGAAGGGGCTACGAGCAGTACTTC
TRBD1	TRBV11-3	TRBJ2-4	CASSSNPEKGQQNIQYF	TGTGCCAGCAGCTCTAATCCCGAAAAGGGACAGCAAAACATTCAGTACTTC
TRBD2	TRBV9	TRBJ2-1	CASSVSGAGNEQFF	TGTGCCAGCAGCGTAAGCGGGGCGGGGAATGAGCAGTTCTTC
TRBD2	TRBV7-9	TRBJ2-7	CASSRTSGSYEQYF	TGTGCCAGCAGTAGGACTAGCGGCTCCTACGAGCAGTACTTC
TRBD2	TRBV5-1	TRBJ2-5	CASSLVFASGRGRETQYF	TGCGCCAGCAGCTTGGTTTTTGCTAGCGGGCGAGGCCGGGAGACCCAGTACTTC